The entry below describes one T cell receptor beta chain. Its antigen remains unknown. V lost 2 bases and J 2 bases, leaving 8 bases between the germline ends. The germline gives CDR1 GTSNPN, CDR2 SVGIG (reference sequence). This CDR3 is built from 13 residues. The data derive from a study of cytomegalovirus exposure and HLA in healthy donors. Study-level points and caveats: A few V segments could not be told apart, such as TRBV6-2 and TRBV6-3, and were left out.

The PCR used 60 Vbeta and 13 Jbeta primers. Profiling relied on immunoSEQ multiplex PCR, and the TCRdb table lists in-frame clones only, not all of them. The data show about 120,000 clones, 75% seen once. The source of this sequence is a woman aged 35 to 49 in good health and CMV-seropositive. V is TRBV30 and J is TRBJ2-3; D is unclear. Material: PBMCs. In DNA, the CDR3 is TGTGCCTGGAGTCTGGCCGACACAGATACGCAGTATTTT. It codes for CAWSLADTDTQYF.